The table lists the clone carrying this TCR beta chain with a count of one. A junction end diverges from the germline sequence, so it may reflect a read error. Regarding time point: pre-treatment sample, taken before nivolumab and TIL therapy. The data stem from a study of TIL therapy for anti-PD-1-resistant metastatic lung cancer. Sequencing used immunoSEQ v3. Profiled with immunoSEQ multiplex PCR; TCRdb holds only in-frame clones, not every one. The sample lists approximately 45,000 clones; around 80% were seen once. This clonotype originated in a man between 65 and 80 years old with non-small cell lung cancer. Sequenced here: blood, sampled at baseline.

CDR3 in amino acids: CASSLDGSSTDTQYF. CDR3 DNA sequence: TGTGCTAGCAGCTTAGATGGGAGTAGCACAGATACGCAGTATTTT. This rearrangement joins TRBV7-7 to TRBJ2-3; possible D gene TRBD2, 5 bases. CDR1 and CDR2 (germline): SSHAT, FNYEAQ (reference sequence). CDR3 length: 15 amino acids.